This T cell receptor beta chain was profiled in a study of identical twins. V gave up 4 bases and J gave up 3 bases, with 13 bases separating them. CDR1 is SGHRS and CDR2 is YFSETQ in the germline V gene. CDR3 size: 15 residues. This clonotype turned up a few times. TCRdb recomputed calls from the 5' RACE reads with MiXCR, one row per CDR3 protein. The table lists approximately 600,000 distinct CDR3 sequences, over 8.5% of them singletons, with under 3% in the top ten. This same sample was also taken into another study, of yellow fever vaccine responses in identical twins.

The chain recombines TRBV5-1 with TRBJ1-4, with D tentatively TRBD1 (5 bases). The specimen was PBMCs. This TCR was sampled from a woman aged 18 to 35 in good health. The CDR3 bases are TGCGCCAGCAGCCTTACTGAGGGGTCTAATGAAAAACTGTTTTTT. Its translation is CASSLTEGSNEKLFF.